This entry lists 28 T cell receptor beta chains sequenced from one sample in a study of shared clonotypes between healthy human individuals. TCRdb keeps only in-frame clones here, not all; method: immunoSEQ multiplex PCR. The sample holds under 600,000 clones, roughly 98% seen once. The naive CD8 population came from CD45RO-negative cells selected for CCR7, without terminally differentiated effector memory CD45RA+ cells. Sequencing was done on a sample of naive CD8+ T cells sorted from blood. The receptor set was obtained from a man younger than 40 in good health.

The rearrangement uses TRBV27 and TRBJ2-5, with TRBD2 matching 11 bases. J was trimmed by 2 bases and V by 2 bases; bases with no gene match: 7. Germline CDR1 is MNHEY and CDR2 is SMNVEV (reference sequence). The CDR3 sequence is 17 residues long. Written as DNA, the CDR3 is TGTGCCAGCAGTTTAAGTCTCCTAGCGGGAGGTCAAGAGACCCAGTACTTC. Encoded protein: CASSLSLLAGGQETQYF.

The CDR3: CASSQERAGGRTDTQYF. CDR3 in DNA: TGCGCCAGCAGCCAAGAACGGGCGGGAGGGCGCACAGATACGCAGTATTTT. The chain carries TRBV4-3 and TRBJ2-3; 9 positions agree with TRBD2. Losses at the gene ends were 0 bases for V and 1 base for J; bases not matched to a gene: 5. CDR1 is LGHNA, CDR2 YSLEER, per germline. This CDR3 is 17 amino acids long.

V and J are TRBV18 and TRBJ2-7; D is unresolved. Germline CDR1 reads KGHSH; CDR2 reads LQKENI. The germline V and J ends were trimmed by 1 base and 7 bases, with 14 bases remaining between them. The CDR3 is made up of 14 amino acids. CDR3 protein: CASSPLSTFEEQYF. The CDR3 region has the DNA TGTGCCAGCTCACCACTTTCCACCTTTGAGGAGCAGTACTTC.

The gene calls are TRBV18 and TRBJ2-7, with a weak D call TRBD1 (5 bases). This CDR3 is 14 amino acids long. Germline-derived CDR1 and CDR2 are KGHSH and LQKENI. V gave up 2 bases and J gave up 2 bases, with 10 bases separating them. CDR3 sequence reads: CASSPGASAYEQYF. Here the CDR3 DNA reads TGTGCCAGCTCACCAGGGGCTTCAGCCTACGAGCAGTACTTC.

This chain joins TRBV19 and TRBJ2-1; D perhaps matches TRBD2 (6 bases). This CDR3 is built from 14 residues. Germline V CDR1 and CDR2: LNHDA, SQIVND (reference sequence). Trimming shortened V by 5 bases and J by 6 bases, and 14 bases separated the two germline ends. As DNA, the CDR3 is TGTGCCAGTAGTTTTCCGGGAGCGGGCAATGAGCAGTTCTTC. Protein sequence: CASSFPGAGNEQFF.

V usage is TRBV7-9 and J usage is TRBJ2-7; TRBD2 agrees at 11 bases. The CDR3 extends over 17 amino acids. The V gene's germline CDR1 is SEHNR and CDR2 FQNEAQ (reference sequence). Unmatched junction bases numbered 8, after V lost 1 base and J lost 3 bases. The DNA for the CDR3 is TGTGCCAGCAGCTTAGGACTAGCGGGAAAGGAGGGCTACGAGCAGTACTTC. Its protein product is CASSLGLAGKEGYEQYF.

V gene TRBV19 combines with J gene TRBJ2-5; possibly TRBD2 for D (5 bases). Per germline, CDR1 LNHDA and CDR2 SQIVND (reference sequence). The CDR3 has 12 amino acids. Trimming took off 4 bases at V and 3 bases at J, with 6 bases between the two ends. The CDR3 here is CASSKGEETQYF. The CDR3 bases are TGTGCCAGTAGTAAGGGAGAAGAGACCCAGTACTTC.

The chain recombines TRBV30 with TRBJ2-3; 9 bases are shared with TRBD1. Germline values: CDR1 GTSNPN, CDR2 SVGIG (reference sequence). The CDR3 is 14 residues long. V lost 1 base, J lost 4 bases, and 3 bases stayed unmatched. The CDR3 reads CAWSGGQGADTQYF. The CDR3 DNA reads as TGTGCCTGGAGTGGGGGACAGGGTGCAGATACGCAGTATTTT.

V gene TRBV12-5 combines with J gene TRBJ1-5; 9 positions agree with TRBD1. The trim removed 3 bases at V and 5 bases at J, leaving 5 bases unmatched. Per germline, CDR1 LGHNT and CDR2 FRNRAP. The CDR3 totals 15 residues. The CDR3 reads CASGFPGQGYQPQHF. The CDR3 nucleotides are TGTGCTAGTGGTTTTCCGGGACAGGGTTATCAGCCCCAGCATTTT. Combining the CDR3 with reference TRBV12-5 and TRBJ1-5 gives the whole variable domain DARVTQTPRHKVTEMGQEVTMRCQPILGHNTVFWYRQTMMQGLELLAYFRNRAPLDDSGMPKDRFSAEMPDATLATLKIQPSEPRDSAVYFCASGFPGQGYQPQHFGDGTRLSIL.

This clone was observed a single time. J is TRBJ1-2 and V is TRBV10-3; D unclear. The V end lost 3 bases, the J end lost 7 bases, and 9 bases lay between the germline ends. This CDR3 has 12 residues. Germline V gives CDR1 ENHRY, CDR2 SYGVKD. The CDR3 DNA follows: TGTGCCATCAGTGAAGGCCCCAGTGGCTACACCTTC. It encodes CAISEGPSGYTF.

This clone was recorded only once. The V and J genes are TRBV11-2 and TRBJ2-5; no clear D gene. The germline CDR1 and CDR2 sequences are SGHAT and FQNNGV. V lost 2 bases, J lost 4 bases, and 8 bases lay in between. This CDR3 region has 13 residues. The CDR3: CASSLNLLETQYF. In DNA form, the CDR3 reads TGTGCCAGCAGCTTAAACCTGCTAGAGACCCAGTACTTC.

V and J are TRBV9 and TRBJ2-1; perhaps TRBD1 as D (5 bases). V was cut by 0 bases and J by 0 bases, with 16 bases left in between. Per germline, CDR1 SGDLS and CDR2 YYNGEE. The CDR3 covers 18 residues. CDR3 nucleotides: TGTGCCAGCAGCGTAGCCCCAGGGTTCCAAAGCTCCTACAATGAGCAGTTCTTC. It is translated as CASSVAPGFQSSYNEQFF.

This clone was observed once. This chain links TRBV6-5 with TRBJ2-1; tentative D call: TRBD1 (6 bases). The CDR3 is 14 amino acids. CDR1 and CDR2 from the germline V gene are MNHEY and SVGAGI. Trimming shortened V by 0 bases and J by 6 bases, and 9 bases separated the two germline ends. CDR3 protein: CASSYSGQLNEQFF. The CDR3 DNA follows: TGTGCCAGCAGTTACTCAGGACAGCTCAATGAGCAGTTCTTC.

The rearrangement joins TRBV5-4 to TRBJ2-7, with D perhaps matching TRBD1 (5 bases). This CDR3 region has 13 residues. Trimming left V 1 base short and J 3 bases short, with 8 bases between. Germline CDR1 is SGHNT and CDR2 is YYREEE (reference sequence). CDR3 residues: CASSLRQGYEQYF. The CDR3 coding sequence is TGTGCCAGCAGCTTGCGGCAGGGCTACGAGCAGTACTTC.

The chain couples TRBV10-3 to TRBJ2-2, with 10 bases matching TRBD2. Germline trimming cut 2 bases from V and 1 base from J; bases unmatched to any gene: 1. The CDR3 covers 16 residues. Germline CDR1 ENHRY, CDR2 SYGVKD. Here the CDR3 DNA reads TGTGCCATCAGTGAGAGGACTAGCGGGAACACCGGGGAGCTGTTTTTT. This gives the protein CAISERTSGNTGELFF.

This chain links TRBV18 with TRBJ2-5, with TRBD1 as a possible D gene (6 bases). The germline V and J ends were trimmed by 5 bases and 4 bases, with 20 bases remaining between them. This CDR3 has 16 residues. The V gene's germline CDR1 is KGHSH and CDR2 LQKENI. CDR3 amino acids: CASSRSGEILRETQYF. In DNA form, the CDR3 reads TGTGCCAGCTCAAGGTCAGGGGAAATATTAAGAGAGACCCAGTACTTC.

The V and J genes are TRBV28 and TRBJ1-2; weak D call: TRBD1 (6 bases). This CDR3 has 17 amino acids. V was cut by 5 bases and J by 1 base, with 20 bases left in between. Germline assignment: CDR1 MDHEN and CDR2 SYDVKM. The DNA for the CDR3 is TGTGCCAGCAGTCGCCCCGTTACAGGGAGGGATAACTATGGCTACACCTTC. Amino acid sequence: CASSRPVTGRDNYGYTF.

The V call is TRBV9, the J call TRBJ2-1, with D uncertain. This CDR3 region has 15 residues. Germline CDR1 reads SGDLS; CDR2 reads YYNGEE. Trimming removed 0 bases at V and 5 bases at J, with 12 bases between. CDR3 loop: CASSVAGQVNNEQFF. The CDR3 DNA sequence: TGTGCCAGCAGCGTAGCTGGGCAGGTCAACAATGAGCAGTTCTTC.

The J gene is TRBJ1-4, the V gene TRBV28; TRBD1 might be the D (5 bases). CDR1 and CDR2 from the germline V gene are MDHEN and SYDVKM. Trimming pared 1 base from V and 4 bases from J, leaving 13 bases between. The CDR3 covers 16 residues. In DNA, the CDR3 is TGTGCCAGCAGTTTATCGATCGGGGGTTTTAATGAAAAACTGTTTTTT. Its translation is CASSLSIGGFNEKLFF.

The chain joins TRBV27 to TRBJ1-2, with TRBD1 identical over 10 bases. The CDR3 extends over 15 amino acids. The V and J ends lost 5 bases and 10 bases, in that order; junction bases with no gene match: 13. Germline V gene sequence: CDR1 MNHEY, CDR2 SMNVEV (reference sequence). Written as DNA, the CDR3 is TGTGCCAGCAGTCCTACAGCCGGGACAGGGGAAAACTACACCTTC. Its protein is CASSPTAGTGENYTF.

V gene TRBV15 combines with J gene TRBJ2-7; 9 bases are a match to TRBD1. The CDR3 extends over 15 amino acids. V shed 6 bases, J shed 6 bases, and the junction held 12 bases outside the gene matches. CDR1 is LNHNV and CDR2 is YYDKDF in the germline V gene (reference sequence). CDR3 in DNA: TGTGCCACCAGGGGTTTACAGGGGGCGGTCCCCGAGCAGTACTTC. It encodes CATRGLQGAVPEQYF.

This chain links TRBV5-1 with TRBJ1-2; D gene uncertain. Trimming pared 0 bases from V and 2 bases from J, leaving 11 bases between. The germline V gene encodes CDR1 SGHRS and CDR2 YFSETQ. This CDR3 region has 15 residues. This chain's CDR3 is CASSLASLSNYGYTF. The CDR3 DNA reads TGCGCCAGCAGCTTGGCGAGCCTGTCGAACTATGGCTACACCTTC. The variable domain in full, completed from reference TRBV5-1 and TRBJ1-2, reads KAGVTQTPRYLIKTRGQQVTLSCSPISGHRSVSWYQQTPGQGLQFLFEYFSETQRNKGNFPGRFSGRQFSNSRSEMNVSTLELGDSALYLCASSLASLSNYGYTFGSGTRLTVV.

This chain connects TRBV28 to TRBJ2-1; D unresolved. V shed 5 bases and J shed 7 bases, with 9 bases lying between them. Per the germline V gene, CDR1 is MDHEN and CDR2 is SYDVKM. CDR3 size: 12 residues. CDR3 nucleotide sequence: TGTGCCAGCAGTCCCCCTGTGAATGAGCAGTTCTTC. Encoded protein: CASSPPVNEQFF.

The chain employs TRBV5-1 and TRBJ2-1; the D is unclear. V gave up 4 bases and J gave up 8 bases, with 16 bases separating them. This CDR3 has 14 amino acids. Germline lookup yields CDR1 SGHRS and CDR2 YFSETQ. The CDR3: CASSLHGPRDEQFF. The CDR3 DNA reads TGCGCCAGCAGCCTCCACGGACCCCGGGATGAGCAGTTCTTC.

This chain uses TRBV29-1 with TRBJ2-3, with TRBD2 as a possible D gene (6 bases). CDR1 SQVTM and CDR2 ANQGSEA come from the germline V gene. The CDR3 has 11 residues. V lost 7 bases, J lost 5 bases, and 10 bases lay in between. The DNA of the CDR3 is TGCAGCGACCGGGACTTAGATACGCAGTATTTT. It specifies CSDRDLDTQYF.

The chain couples TRBV4-2 to TRBJ1-3; D call uncertain. Germline V gene lookup returns CDR1 LGHNA and CDR2 YNFKEQ. The CDR3 totals 16 residues. V was trimmed by 0 bases and J by 0 bases, leaving 9 bases between them. CDR3 bases: TGTGCCAGCAGCCAAGAACCGGGCCTCTCTGGAAACACCATATATTTT. Amino acid sequence: CASSQEPGLSGNTIYF.

The V gene is TRBV6-5, the J gene TRBJ1-2; TRBD1 matches at 10 bases. The CDR3 runs to 16 residues. Germline V gives CDR1 MNHEY, CDR2 SVGAGI. With V trimmed by 0 bases and J by 4 bases, 5 bases remained unmatched. This CDR3 is CASSYSAGTGAYGYTF. The CDR3 DNA reads TGTGCCAGCAGTTACTCGGCCGGGACAGGGGCCTATGGCTACACCTTC.

V gene TRBV15 combines with J gene TRBJ2-1; D gene unclear. Trimming left V 5 bases short and J 6 bases short, with 14 bases between. Germline values: CDR1 LNHNV, CDR2 YYDKDF (reference sequence). CDR3 length: 14 amino acids. The CDR3 DNA follows: TGTGCCACCAGCGGGGTAACTCGGCGCAATGAGCAGTTCTTC. Encoded protein: CATSGVTRRNEQFF.